Sequencing of this T cell receptor (beta chain) was carried out in a study of T cell responses to AZD1222 COVID-19 vaccine. The CDR3 is 13 amino acids. From germline, CDR1 is KGHDR and CDR2 SFDVKD. V was cut by 3 bases and J by 4 bases, with 8 bases left in between. Here immunoSEQ multiplex PCR was the method, and the copy in TCRdb shows in-frame clones only, minus some. The top ten clones hold approximately 30% of a sample with fewer than 85,000 clones, 75% to 90% of them seen once. Notes on this clone: The target antigen is unknown.

Findings and limits, study-wide: Per reports, nearly half of all spike-specific TCRs target regions that are unmutated in variants. Without day 14 samples, only post-peak T cell repertoires were studied.

The chain recombines TRBV24-1 with TRBJ2-5, with D tentatively TRBD2 (6 bases). The sequence was obtained from an adult in good health. Sequenced here: peripheral blood, sampled on day 0 of AZD1222 vaccination. This CDR3 is CATSDGRGETQYF. CDR3 nucleotide sequence: TGTGCCACCAGTGATGGGCGGGGAGAGACCCAGTACTTC.